The 23 T cell receptor beta chains below were found in one sample sequenced in a study of response to subunit inactivated influenza vaccine. Via MiXCR, TCRdb re-called the RT-PCR reads, giving one row per CDR3 protein. The sample has about 520,000 distinct CDR3 sequences; roughly 7.6% are singletons. Source: PBMCs from blood, taken roughly 24 months after vaccination. The receptor source for this set is a man in his fifties or sixties who received an inactivated influenza vaccine.

On this clonotype: The junction departs from germline at one end; a sequencing error may be responsible. This rearrangement joins TRBV27 to TRBJ1-2; no reliable D call. CDR1 is MNHEY, CDR2 SMNVEV, per germline (reference sequence). This CDR3 is 13 amino acids long. In DNA, the CDR3 is TGTGCTAGCAGTTTAAAGGACAACTATGGCTACACCTTC. This sequence encodes CASSLKDNYGYTF.

This clonotype was found many times. The chain employs TRBV7-2 and TRBJ2-1, with 8 bases aligning to TRBD1. Germline CDR1 is SGHTA and CDR2 is FQGNSA. With V trimmed by 4 bases and J by 6 bases, 5 bases remained unmatched. This CDR3 spans 14 amino acids. CDR3 sequence (DNA): TGTGCCAGCAGCTATGGACAGGGAGGCAATGAGCAGTTCTTC. It specifies CASSYGQGGNEQFF.

This clonotype was seen at least ten times. V usage is TRBV29-1 and J usage is TRBJ2-1; D gene unclear. The CDR3 is made up of 11 amino acids. From germline, CDR1 is SQVTM and CDR2 ANQGSEA. The V gene lost 7 bases and the J gene lost 13 bases, with 17 bases spanning the gap. This chain's CDR3 is CSETTGEAQFF. The DNA for the CDR3 is TGCAGCGAGACGACTGGGGAAGCACAGTTCTTC.

This chain joins TRBV10-3 and TRBJ1-5, with 10 bases matching TRBD1. J lost 1 base, V lost 10 bases, and 7 bases had no gene match. CDR3 length: 15 residues. Germline V gene data show CDR1 as ENHRY and CDR2 as SYGVKD. CDR3 protein: CATGTGAGSNQPQHF. The CDR3 region has the DNA TGTGCCACAGGGACAGGGGCGGGAAGCAATCAGCCCCAGCATTTT.

The rearrangement links TRBV6-5 to TRBJ2-4; possible D gene TRBD2, 5 bases. The CDR3 has 15 residues. V lost 4 bases to trimming and J lost 5 bases, with 15 bases between them. The germline CDR1 and CDR2 sequences are MNHEY and SVGAGI. The CDR3 sequence is CASSSLAARENIQYF. For the CDR3, the DNA is TGTGCCAGCAGTTCCTTGGCGGCGAGGGAAAACATTCAGTACTTC.

The chain links TRBV5-1 to TRBJ1-2, with D tentatively TRBD1 (5 bases). V lost 4 bases and J 8 bases, leaving 18 bases between the germline ends. CDR3 length: 14 residues. CDR1 is SGHRS and CDR2 is YFSETQ in the germline V gene. CDR3 in DNA: TGCGCCAGCAGCCTAGACAGAGATTATGGCGGCTACACCTTC. Translation gives CASSLDRDYGGYTF.

This clonotype was observed a handful of times. This chain joins TRBV11-2 and TRBJ2-3; tentative D call: TRBD1 (6 bases). Trimming cost V 2 bases and J 2 bases, with 8 bases left between them. The CDR3 spans 14 residues. Germline CDR1 and CDR2: SGHAT and FQNNGV. The CDR3 DNA reads TGTGCCAGCAGCTTATACAGGGACACAGATACGCAGTATTTT. This gives the protein CASSLYRDTDTQYF. Filled out from reference TRBV11-2 and TRBJ2-3, the complete variable domain reads EAGVAQSPRYKIIEKRQSVAFWCNPISGHATLYWYQQILGQGPKLLIQFQNNGVVDDSQLPKDRFSAERLKGVDSTLKIQPAKLEDSAVYLCASSLYRDTDTQYFGPGTRLTVL.

This clonotype was seen more than once but under ten times. This chain links TRBV9 with TRBJ2-3; D is unclear. CDR1 SGDLS and CDR2 YYNGEE come from the germline V gene. Trimming took 0 bases from V and 2 from J, leaving 4 bases between them. This CDR3 has 13 amino acids. CDR3 DNA sequence: TGTGCCAGCAGCGTAGGTTTCACAGATACGCAGTATTTT. As protein: CASSVGFTDTQYF. Full variable domain (rest looked up from reference TRBV9 and TRBJ2-3): DSGVTQTPKHLITATGQRVTLRCSPRSGDLSVYWYQQSLDQGLQFLIQYYNGEERAKGNILERFSAQQFPDLHSELNLSSLELGDSALYFCASSVGFTDTQYFGPGTRLTVL.

A few counts support this clonotype. The chain is built from TRBV20-1 and TRBJ2-1; tentatively, D is TRBD2 (7 bases). Germline V gives CDR1 DFQATT, CDR2 SNEGSKA (reference sequence). The length of the CDR3 is 12 residues. Trimming removed 5 bases from V and 6 bases from J, with 11 bases in between. The chain's CDR3 is CSAVGGLNEQFF. CDR3 DNA: TGCAGTGCTGTCGGGGGGCTCAATGAGCAGTTCTTC.

This clonotype came up a few times. The CDR3 bases are TGTGCCAGCAGCTTCGCCTCTGGGCGCTTGTACAATGAGCAGTTCTTC. Its protein product is CASSFASGRLYNEQFF. The chain links TRBV7-2 to TRBJ2-1; D is unresolved. Germline CDR1 and CDR2: SGHTA and FQGNSA. The CDR3 covers 16 residues. V gave up 3 bases and J gave up 4 bases, with 16 bases separating them. The whole variable domain, remainder taken from reference TRBV7-2 and TRBJ2-1, is GAGVSQSPSNKVTEKGKDVELRCDPISGHTALYWYRQSLGQGLEFLIYFQGNSAPDKSGLPSDRFSAERTGGSVSTLTIQRTQQEDSAVYLCASSFASGRLYNEQFFGPGTRLTVL.

This clonotype showed up just a few times. Written as DNA, the CDR3 is TGTGCCAGCAGACCGGGACTAGCCTCATATACGCAGTATTTT. Its protein product is CASRPGLASYTQYF. V usage is TRBV28 and J usage is TRBJ2-3; TRBD2 matches 9 bases. The CDR3 is made up of 14 amino acids. V shed 6 bases and J 7 bases; nucleotides not matched to a gene: 8. The germline CDR1 and CDR2 sequences are MDHEN and SYDVKM.

V is TRBV5-1 and J is TRBJ1-6; weak D call: TRBD1 (5 bases). Trimming removed 2 bases from V and 0 bases from J, with 18 bases in between. The CDR3 sequence is 19 residues long. Germline CDR1 SGHRS, CDR2 YFSETQ. The CDR3 loop is CASSLGVLNLDSYNSPLHF. The DNA for the CDR3 is TGCGCCAGCAGCTTAGGGGTCTTAAACTTAGACTCCTATAATTCACCCCTCCACTTT.

This clonotype was seen many times. The rearrangement uses TRBV4-1 and TRBJ2-1; 10 bases map to TRBD2. Germline trimming cut 0 bases from V and 7 bases from J; bases unmatched to any gene: 6. Germline V gene data show CDR1 as MGHRA and CDR2 as YSYEKL. This CDR3 contains 16 residues. CDR3 coding DNA: TGCGCCAGCAGCCAAGAGGAGCGGGGGGGCGTAAATGAGCAGTTCTTC. It translates to CASSQEERGGVNEQFF.

The sample holds a few counts of this clonotype. This chain uses TRBV7-6 with TRBJ1-5, with unresolved D. The CDR3 totals 13 residues. V lost 0 bases and J lost 6, with 6 bases in between. Germline CDR1 and CDR2: SGHVS and FNYEAQ. The CDR3, as DNA: TGTGCCAGCAGCTTAGCGGGCTTTCAGCCCCAGCATTTT. Translating it yields CASSLAGFQPQHF.

In this sample, this clonotype turned up a few times. The chain uses TRBV12-3 or TRBV12-4 and TRBJ1-4, with a possible D match to TRBD1 (5 bases). The CDR3 consists of 14 residues. V lost 0 bases to trimming and J lost 10 bases, with 12 bases between them. The CDR3 here is CASSLARGRGKLFF. For the CDR3, the DNA is TGTGCCAGCAGTTTAGCCCGGGGACGAGGAAAACTGTTTTTT.

This clonotype was seen only a few times. The rearrangement joins TRBV29-1 to TRBJ2-1; possible D gene TRBD1, 5 bases. CDR1 is SQVTM, CDR2 ANQGSEA, per germline. V was pared by 1 base and J by 6 bases, with 13 bases between. The CDR3 totals 14 residues. The CDR3 is CSVEGQDKINEQFF. The CDR3 coding sequence is TGCAGCGTTGAAGGTCAGGACAAGATCAATGAGCAGTTCTTC.

DNA of the CDR3: TGCAGTGCTAGAGGACCCAGCGGGGGCTCCTACGAGCAGTACTTC. Its translation: CSARGPSGGSYEQYF. V gene TRBV20-1 combines with J gene TRBJ2-7, with 8 bases matching TRBD2. The CDR3 sequence is 15 residues long. J gave up 0 bases and V 1 base, and 5 bases lay outside the gene matches. Germline assignment: CDR1 DFQATT and CDR2 SNEGSKA (reference sequence).

This clonotype appeared many times. The chain joins TRBV10-2 to TRBJ1-5; TRBD1 is a possible D gene (5 bases). The V end was cut by 3 bases, the J end by 4 bases, with 10 bases between. Germline lookup yields CDR1 WSHSY and CDR2 SAAADI. CDR3 size: 14 residues. CDR3 sequence: CASSEVDRNQPQHF. The CDR3 nucleotides are TGCGCCAGCAGTGAAGTAGACAGAAATCAGCCCCAGCATTTT.

The chain has TRBV7-9 and TRBJ1-4, with D possibly being TRBD1 (6 bases). The germline V gene encodes CDR1 SEHNR and CDR2 FQNEAQ (reference sequence). V shed 5 bases and J shed 8 bases, with 15 bases lying between them. CDR3 length: 14 residues. The CDR3 protein is CASSTTQGREKLFF. CDR3 sequence (DNA): TGTGCCAGCAGCACAACACAGGGCCGGGAAAAACTGTTTTTT.

The gene calls are TRBV6-2 or TRBV6-3 and TRBJ2-3; 10 bases fit TRBD2. Germline V gene data show CDR1 as MNHEY and CDR2 as SVGEGT. V was pared by 6 bases and J by 3 bases, with 6 bases of the junction left unmatched. CDR3 length: 15 amino acids. The CDR3 sequence is CASRGVTSGTDTQYF. The CDR3 DNA reads TGTGCCAGCAGAGGGGTGACTAGCGGGACAGATACGCAGTATTTT.

The genes are TRBV6-2 or TRBV6-3 and TRBJ2-3; D call uncertain. CDR3 length: 15 residues. The V gene lost 9 bases and the J gene lost 0 bases, with 16 bases spanning the gap. The germline V gene encodes CDR1 MNHEY and CDR2 SVGEGT. CDR3 in amino acids: CASTPVWRSTDTQYF. CDR3 DNA sequence: TGTGCCAGTACCCCCGTTTGGCGGAGCACAGATACGCAGTATTTT.

Written as DNA, the CDR3 is TGCGCCAGCAGCCACTGGGGCGGAGGACTAGGGAACACCGGGGAGCTGTTTTTT. Its translation: CASSHWGGGLGNTGELFF. The rearrangement uses TRBV4-3 and TRBJ2-2; 7 positions agree with TRBD2. The CDR3 has 18 residues. Trimming cost V 3 bases and J 1 base; bases outside gene matches: 11. From germline, CDR1 is LGHNA and CDR2 YSLEER.

This clonotype was detected ten times or more. The rearrangement joins TRBV6-1 to TRBJ2-5; TRBD1 might be the D (6 bases). V lost 5 bases and J lost 5, with 12 bases in between. Germline assignment: CDR1 MNHNS and CDR2 SASEGT. This CDR3 is built from 13 residues. CDR3 nucleotide sequence: TGTGCCAGCAGTATCCCAGGGGTGGAGACCCAGTACTTC. This encodes CASSIPGVETQYF.